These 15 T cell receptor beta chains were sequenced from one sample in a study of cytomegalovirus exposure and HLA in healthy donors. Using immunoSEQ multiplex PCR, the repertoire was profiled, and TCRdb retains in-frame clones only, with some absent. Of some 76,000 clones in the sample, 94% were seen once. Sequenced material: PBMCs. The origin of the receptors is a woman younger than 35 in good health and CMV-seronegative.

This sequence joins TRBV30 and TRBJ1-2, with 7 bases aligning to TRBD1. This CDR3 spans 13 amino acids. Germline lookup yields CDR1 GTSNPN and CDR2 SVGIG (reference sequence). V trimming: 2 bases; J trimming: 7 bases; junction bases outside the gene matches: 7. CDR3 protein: CAWSLTGNLGYTF. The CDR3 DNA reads TGTGCCTGGAGTCTGACAGGGAATCTTGGCTACACCTTC.

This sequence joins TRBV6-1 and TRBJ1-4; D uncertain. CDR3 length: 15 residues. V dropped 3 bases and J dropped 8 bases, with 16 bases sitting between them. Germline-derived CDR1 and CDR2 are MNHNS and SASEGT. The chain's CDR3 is CASSEGQVGSEKLFF. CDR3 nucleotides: TGTGCCAGCAGTGAGGGCCAAGTGGGCTCCGAAAAACTGTTTTTT.

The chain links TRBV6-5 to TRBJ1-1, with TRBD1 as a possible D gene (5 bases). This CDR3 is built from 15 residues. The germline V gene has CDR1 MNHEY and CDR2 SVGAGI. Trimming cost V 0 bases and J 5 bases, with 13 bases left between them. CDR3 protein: CASSYSGGLGTEAFF. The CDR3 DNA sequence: TGTGCCAGCAGTTACTCGGGGGGTTTGGGAACTGAAGCTTTCTTT.

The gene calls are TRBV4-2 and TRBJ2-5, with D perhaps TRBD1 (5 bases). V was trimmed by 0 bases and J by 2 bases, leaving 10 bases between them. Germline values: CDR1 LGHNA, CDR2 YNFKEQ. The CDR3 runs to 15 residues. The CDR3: CASSQDVGPQETQYF. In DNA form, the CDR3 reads TGTGCCAGCAGCCAAGATGTGGGGCCTCAAGAGACCCAGTACTTC.

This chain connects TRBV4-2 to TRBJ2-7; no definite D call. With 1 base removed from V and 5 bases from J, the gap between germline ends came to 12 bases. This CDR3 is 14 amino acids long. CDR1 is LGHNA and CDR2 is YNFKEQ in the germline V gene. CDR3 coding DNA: TGTGCCAGCAGCCAAGGGCGGAGCCGAGACGAGCAGTACTTC. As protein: CASSQGRSRDEQYF.

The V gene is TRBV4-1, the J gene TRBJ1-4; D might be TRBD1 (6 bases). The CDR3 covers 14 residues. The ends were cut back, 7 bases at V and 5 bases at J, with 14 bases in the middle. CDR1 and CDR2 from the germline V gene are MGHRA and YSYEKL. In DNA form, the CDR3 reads TGCGCCAGCAAAGCCGACAGGACCAATGAAAAACTGTTTTTT. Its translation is CASKADRTNEKLFF.

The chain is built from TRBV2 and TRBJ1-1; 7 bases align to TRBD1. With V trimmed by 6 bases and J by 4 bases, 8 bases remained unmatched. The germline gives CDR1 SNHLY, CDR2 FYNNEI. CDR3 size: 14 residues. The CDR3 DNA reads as TGTGCCAGCAGGCCGGGGGCAGGGGGCACTGAAGCTTTCTTT. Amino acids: CASRPGAGGTEAFF. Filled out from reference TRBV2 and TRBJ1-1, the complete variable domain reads EPEVTQTPSHQVTQMGQEVILRCVPISNHLYFYWYRQILGQKVEFLVSFYNNEISEKSEIFDDQFSVERPDGSNFTLKIRSTKLEDSAMYFCASRPGAGGTEAFFGQGTRLTVV.

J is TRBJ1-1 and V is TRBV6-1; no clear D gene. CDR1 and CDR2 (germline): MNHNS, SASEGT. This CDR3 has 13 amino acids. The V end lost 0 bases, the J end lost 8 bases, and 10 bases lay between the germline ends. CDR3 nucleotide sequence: TGTGCCAGCAGTGAAGCGCGAGCAGGCGAAGCTTTCTTT. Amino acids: CASSEARAGEAFF.

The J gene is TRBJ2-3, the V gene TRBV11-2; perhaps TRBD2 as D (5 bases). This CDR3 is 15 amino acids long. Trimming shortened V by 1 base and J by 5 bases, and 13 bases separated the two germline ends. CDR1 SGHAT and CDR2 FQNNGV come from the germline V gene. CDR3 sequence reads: CASSLVWGAIDTQYF. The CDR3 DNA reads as TGTGCCAGCAGCTTAGTCTGGGGAGCGATAGATACGCAGTATTTT.

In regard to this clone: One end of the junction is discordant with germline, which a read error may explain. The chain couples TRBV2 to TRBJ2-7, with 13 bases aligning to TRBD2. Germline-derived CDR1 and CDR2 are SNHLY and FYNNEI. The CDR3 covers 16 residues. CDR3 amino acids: CASSERPTGLAGYLAF. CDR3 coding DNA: TGTGCCAGCAGTGAAAGGCCCACGGGACTAGCGGGATACCTCGCCTTC.

The CDR3: CASSLRPGGEDTGELFF. Here the CDR3 DNA reads TGTGCCAGCAGTCTACGACCGGGAGGGGAGGACACCGGGGAGCTGTTTTTT. V and J are TRBV27 and TRBJ2-2; 8 bases map to TRBD2. Germline V CDR1 and CDR2: MNHEY, SMNVEV (reference sequence). The length of the CDR3 is 17 residues. Unmatched junction bases numbered 11, after V lost 5 bases and J lost 3 bases.

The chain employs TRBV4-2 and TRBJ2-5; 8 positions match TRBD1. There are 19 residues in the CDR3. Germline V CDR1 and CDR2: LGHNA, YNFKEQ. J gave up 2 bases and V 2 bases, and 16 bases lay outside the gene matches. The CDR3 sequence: CASSQRTHFLRGHQETQYF. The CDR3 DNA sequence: TGTGCCAGCAGCCAACGGACCCACTTCCTCAGGGGGCATCAAGAGACCCAGTACTTC.

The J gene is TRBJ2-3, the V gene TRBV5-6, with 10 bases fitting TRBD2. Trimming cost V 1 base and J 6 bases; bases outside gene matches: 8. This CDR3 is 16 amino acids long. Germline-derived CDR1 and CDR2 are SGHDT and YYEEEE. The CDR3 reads CASSLPSGGPRDTQYF. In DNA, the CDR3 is TGTGCCAGCAGCTTGCCTAGCGGGGGCCCGAGGGATACGCAGTATTTT.

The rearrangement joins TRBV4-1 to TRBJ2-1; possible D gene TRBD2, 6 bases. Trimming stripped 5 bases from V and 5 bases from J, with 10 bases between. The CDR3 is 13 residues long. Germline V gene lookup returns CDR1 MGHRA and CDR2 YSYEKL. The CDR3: CASSKGLDNEQFF. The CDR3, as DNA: TGCGCCAGCAGCAAGGGACTGGACAATGAGCAGTTCTTC.

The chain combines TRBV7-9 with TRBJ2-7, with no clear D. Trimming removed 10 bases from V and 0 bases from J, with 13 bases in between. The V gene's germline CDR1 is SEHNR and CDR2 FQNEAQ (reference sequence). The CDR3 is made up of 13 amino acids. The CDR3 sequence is CATESSTSYEQYF. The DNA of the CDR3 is TGTGCCACTGAGTCATCCACCTCCTACGAGCAGTACTTC.